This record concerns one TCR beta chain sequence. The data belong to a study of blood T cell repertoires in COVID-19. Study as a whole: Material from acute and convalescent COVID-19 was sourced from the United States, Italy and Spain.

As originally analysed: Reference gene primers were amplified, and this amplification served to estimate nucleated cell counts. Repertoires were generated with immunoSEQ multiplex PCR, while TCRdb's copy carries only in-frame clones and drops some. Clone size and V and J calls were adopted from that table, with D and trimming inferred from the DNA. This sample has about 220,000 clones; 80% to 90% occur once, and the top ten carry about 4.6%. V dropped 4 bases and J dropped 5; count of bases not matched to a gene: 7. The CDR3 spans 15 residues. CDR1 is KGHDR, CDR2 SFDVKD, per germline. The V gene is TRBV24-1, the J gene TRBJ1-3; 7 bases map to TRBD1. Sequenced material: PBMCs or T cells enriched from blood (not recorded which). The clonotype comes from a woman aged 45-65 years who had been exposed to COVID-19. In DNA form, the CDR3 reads TGTGCCACCAGTGACCGAGGGGACAGCCGAAACACCATATATTTT. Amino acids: CATSDRGDSRNTIYF.